This T cell receptor beta chain was sequenced for a study of human T cells and chemical hapten exposure. Time point noted: patch test 2, 6 weeks after DPC sensitization. Noted treatment: therapeutic diphenylcyclopropenone sensitization with weekly scalp DPC. TCRdb re-called the RACE reads through MiXCR, storing one row per CDR3 protein. The sample lists about 84,000 distinct CDR3 sequences, approximately 10% seen once, with 2% to 3% in the top ten. The CDR3 is 15 residues long. V trimming: 4 bases; J trimming: 6 bases; junction bases outside the gene matches: 11. Germline V gives CDR1 MNHEY, CDR2 SVGEGT. In its sample, this clonotype was seen many times. Its specificity is unknown. Overall study results and limits: No change in TCRs above 1 in 1000 frequency was produced by DPC sensitization.

The chain employs TRBV6-2 or TRBV6-3 and TRBJ2-7; 8 nucleotides agree with TRBD2. Sequencing used whole blood, obtained in connection with sensitization to the hapten diphenylcyclopropenone (DPC). The receptor was isolated from a woman in her thirties with alopecia areata. Some clones in this sample may be carry-over from other donors' samples. CDR3 in DNA: TGTGCCAGCAGTTCCGGGGGGGCCGGTGTCGCCGAGCAGTACTTC. Protein product: CASSSGGAGVAEQYF.